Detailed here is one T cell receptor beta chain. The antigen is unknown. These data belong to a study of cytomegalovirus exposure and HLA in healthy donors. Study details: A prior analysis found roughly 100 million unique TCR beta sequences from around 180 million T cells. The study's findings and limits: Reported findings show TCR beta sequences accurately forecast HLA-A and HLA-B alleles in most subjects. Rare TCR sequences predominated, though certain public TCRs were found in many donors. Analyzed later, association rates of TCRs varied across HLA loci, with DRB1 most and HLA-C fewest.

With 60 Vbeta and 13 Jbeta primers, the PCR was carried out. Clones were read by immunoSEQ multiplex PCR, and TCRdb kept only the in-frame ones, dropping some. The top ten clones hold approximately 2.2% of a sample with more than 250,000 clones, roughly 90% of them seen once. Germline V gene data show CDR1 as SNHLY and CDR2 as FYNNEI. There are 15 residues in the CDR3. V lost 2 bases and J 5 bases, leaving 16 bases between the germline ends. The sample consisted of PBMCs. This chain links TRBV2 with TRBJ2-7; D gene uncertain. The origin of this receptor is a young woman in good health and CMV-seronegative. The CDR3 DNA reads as TGTGCCAGCAGTGAACTGCCTGAGTCCCCCAACGAGCAGTACTTC. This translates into CASSELPESPNEQYF.